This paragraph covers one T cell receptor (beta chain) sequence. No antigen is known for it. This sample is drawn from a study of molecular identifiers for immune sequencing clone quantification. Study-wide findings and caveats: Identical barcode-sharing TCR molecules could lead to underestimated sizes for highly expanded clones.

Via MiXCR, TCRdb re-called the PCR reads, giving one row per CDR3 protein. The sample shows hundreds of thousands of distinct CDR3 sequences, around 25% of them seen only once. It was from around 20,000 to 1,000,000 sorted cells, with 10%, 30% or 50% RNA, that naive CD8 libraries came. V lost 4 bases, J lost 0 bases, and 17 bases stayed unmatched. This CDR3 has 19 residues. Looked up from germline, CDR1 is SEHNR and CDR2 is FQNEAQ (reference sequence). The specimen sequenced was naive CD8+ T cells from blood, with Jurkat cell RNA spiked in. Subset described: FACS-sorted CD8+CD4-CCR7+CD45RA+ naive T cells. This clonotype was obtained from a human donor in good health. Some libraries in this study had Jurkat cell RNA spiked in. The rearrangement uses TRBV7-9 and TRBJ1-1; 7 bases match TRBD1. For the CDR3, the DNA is TGTGCCAGCAGCTCAATAAGAGGGGGCAATTTACCGGTGAACACTGAAGCTTTCTTT. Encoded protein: CASSSIRGGNLPVNTEAFF.